These 21 T cell receptor beta chains were sequenced from one sample in a study of somatic mutations in cytotoxic T cells in rheumatoid arthritis. Produced via immunoSEQ multiplex PCR; TCRdb's table is partial and in-frame only. The sample includes 10,000 to 15,000 clones, around 75% of them seen just once. Sequencing was carried out using CD8+ T cells sorted from blood. The receptors come from an adult with rheumatoid arthritis.

In this sample, this clone turned up a few times. The chain employs TRBV5-1 and TRBJ1-1; the D is unclear. The CDR3 contains 15 residues. The V and J ends lost 0 bases and 8 bases respectively, with 17 bases between them. From germline, CDR1 is SGHRS and CDR2 YFSETQ. CDR3 DNA: TGCGCCAGCAGCTTGGGGTACAGCGGAGGTAGAGAAGCTTTCTTT. This sequence encodes CASSLGYSGGREAFF.

The chain has TRBV4-1 and TRBJ2-1; TRBD1 aligns across 9 bases. Trimming removed 3 bases from V and 0 bases from J; junction bases left unmatched: 6. CDR3 size: 17 residues. From germline, CDR1 is MGHRA and CDR2 YSYEKL. CDR3 residues: CASSQKGQGSSYNEQFF. The CDR3 region has the DNA TGCGCCAGCAGCCAGAAAGGACAGGGGAGCTCCTACAATGAGCAGTTCTTC.

This clone was seen a few times. J is TRBJ1-1 and V is TRBV5-6; no reliable D call. The germline gives CDR1 SGHDT, CDR2 YYEEEE. This CDR3 contains 14 residues. With 1 base removed from V and 5 bases from J, the gap between germline ends came to 12 bases. The CDR3 sequence: CASSLWGSGTEAFF. As DNA, the CDR3 is TGTGCCAGCAGCTTGTGGGGTTCGGGAACTGAAGCTTTCTTT. Supplemented by reference TRBV5-6 and TRBJ1-1, the full variable domain reads DAGVTQSPTHLIKTRGQQVTLRCSPKSGHDTVSWYQQALGQGPQFIFQYYEEEERQRGNFPDRFSGHQFPNYSSELNVNALLLGDSALYLCASSLWGSGTEAFFGQGTRLTVV.

V is TRBV7-9 and J is TRBJ2-3, with D unresolved. The CDR3 contains 14 residues. The germline V gene encodes CDR1 SEHNR and CDR2 FQNEAQ (reference sequence). V dropped 3 bases and J dropped 2 bases, with 9 bases sitting between them. The CDR3 DNA is TGTGCCAGCAGCTTCCTGGCTCTCACAGATACGCAGTATTTT. Amino acids: CASSFLALTDTQYF.

The V call is TRBV27, the J call TRBJ2-3, with a weak D call TRBD2 (5 bases). Germline V gene lookup returns CDR1 MNHEY and CDR2 SMNVEV (reference sequence). CDR3 length equals 17 residues. V was pared by 0 bases and J by 2 bases, with 15 bases between. The chain's CDR3 is CASSLSIGLAATDTQYF. For the CDR3, the DNA is TGTGCCAGCAGTTTATCTATCGGCCTAGCAGCCACAGATACGCAGTATTTT.

The rearrangement uses TRBV27 and TRBJ1-4, with a possible D match to TRBD1 (5 bases). Trimming shortened V by 5 bases and J by 7 bases, and 17 bases separated the two germline ends. The CDR3 is 15 amino acids. Germline loops: CDR1 MNHEY, CDR2 SMNVEV (reference sequence). The CDR3 loop reads CASSPRGQGGEKLFF. CDR3 nucleotides: TGTGCCAGCAGTCCCCGGGGCCAGGGTGGTGAAAAACTGTTTTTT. The full variable domain, with the rest looked up from reference TRBV27 and TRBJ1-4, is EAQVTQNPRYLITVTGKKLTVTCSQNMNHEYMSWYRQDPGLGLRQIYYSMNVEVTDKGDVPEGYKVSRKEKRNFPLILESPSPNQTSLYFCASSPRGQGGEKLFFGSGTQLSVL.

The chain combines TRBV7-8 with TRBJ2-1; tentatively, D is TRBD2 (5 bases). Looked up from germline, CDR1 is SGHVS and CDR2 is FQNEAQ. The CDR3 is made up of 16 amino acids. The V end was cut by 4 bases, the J end by 0 bases, with 13 bases between. This chain's CDR3 is CASSSRTGSSYNEQFF. As DNA, the CDR3 is TGTGCCAGCAGCTCGAGGACTGGCAGCTCCTACAATGAGCAGTTCTTC.

The genes are TRBV6-5 and TRBJ2-2; 10 bases line up with TRBD1. V lost 6 bases and J lost 3; bases outside the gene matches: 4. Per germline, CDR1 MNHEY and CDR2 SVGAGI. There are 15 residues in the CDR3. DNA of the CDR3: TGTGCCAGCAGATCCGGGACAGGGGACACCGGGGAGCTGTTTTTT. It is translated as CASRSGTGDTGELFF.

The rearrangement joins TRBV27 to TRBJ2-7; possibly TRBD1 for D (5 bases). The CDR3 length is 13 residues. Germline CDR1 and CDR2: MNHEY and SMNVEV (reference sequence). V lost 2 bases to trimming and J lost 4 bases, with 9 bases between them. The CDR3 DNA follows: TGTGCCAGCAGTTTAAACCAGGGATACGAGCAGTACTTC. Amino acid sequence: CASSLNQGYEQYF.

V usage is TRBV7-9 and J usage is TRBJ1-1; D perhaps matches TRBD1 (6 bases). The germline V and J ends were trimmed by 6 bases and 1 base, with 9 bases remaining between them. Looked up from germline, CDR1 is SEHNR and CDR2 is FQNEAQ (reference sequence). This CDR3 spans 13 amino acids. The CDR3 bases are TGTGCCAGCAGTCTGACAGGGAACACTGAAGCTTTCTTT. Translated: CASSLTGNTEAFF.

The J gene is TRBJ2-5, the V gene TRBV6-1; TRBD2 aligns across 10 bases. Germline CDR1 reads MNHNS; CDR2 reads SASEGT. Unmatched junction bases numbered 6, after V lost 1 base and J lost 7 bases. The length of the CDR3 is 15 residues. CDR3 sequence: CASSEVTSGNRTQYF. CDR3 nucleotide sequence: TGTGCCAGCAGTGAAGTTACTAGCGGGAATCGGACCCAGTACTTC.

The chain couples TRBV7-9 to TRBJ2-7, with a possible D match to TRBD2 (6 bases). Germline V gene sequence: CDR1 SEHNR, CDR2 FQNEAQ (reference sequence). Trimming took 3 bases from V and 0 from J, leaving 9 bases between them. The CDR3 has 14 residues. CDR3 sequence (DNA): TGTGCCAGCAGCTTGGACTACAGCTCCTACGAGCAGTACTTC. This gives the protein CASSLDYSSYEQYF.

This chain connects TRBV27 to TRBJ2-1; a possible D gene is TRBD1 (6 bases). The CDR3 is 18 amino acids. Germline V gene lookup returns CDR1 MNHEY and CDR2 SMNVEV (reference sequence). Deletions cut 6 bases from V and 5 bases from J, with 26 bases between. The CDR3 coding sequence is TGTGCCAGCAGGGAAGTGACAGGCCTTTACGGGTCCGACAATGAGCAGTTCTTC. Protein product: CASREVTGLYGSDNEQFF.

The genes are TRBV9 and TRBJ2-7; D perhaps matches TRBD2 (5 bases). V lost 0 bases and J 2 bases, leaving 9 bases between the germline ends. CDR1 is SGDLS, CDR2 YYNGEE, per germline. The CDR3 spans 14 residues. The CDR3 DNA is TGTGCCAGCAGCGTAGGGGAGATCACCTACGAGCAGTACTTC. Its protein is CASSVGEITYEQYF.

The V call is TRBV2, the J call TRBJ1-1; D unclear. Looked up from germline, CDR1 is SNHLY and CDR2 is FYNNEI. The CDR3 has 14 amino acids. The V gene lost 3 bases and the J gene lost 0 bases, with 8 bases spanning the gap. CDR3: CASSDGSVNTEAFF. Written as DNA, the CDR3 is TGTGCCAGCAGTGATGGCAGTGTGAACACTGAAGCTTTCTTT.

V and J are TRBV11-2 and TRBJ2-7; 8 bases align to TRBD1. The CDR3 contains 15 residues. Trimming cost V 5 bases and J 6 bases; bases outside gene matches: 12. Germline V CDR1 and CDR2: SGHAT, FQNNGV. The DNA for the CDR3 is TGTGCCAGCAGCCTCCGAACAGGGGGGTGGAGCGAGCAGTACTTC. Translated, it gives CASSLRTGGWSEQYF.

CDR3 DNA sequence: TGTGCCAGCAGCCCCCGGGTTGGAGGGAAGAAATCCTACGAGCAGTACTTC. Translated: CASSPRVGGKKSYEQYF. This chain links TRBV7-9 with TRBJ2-7, with D maybe TRBD2 (6 bases). The length of the CDR3 is 17 residues. From germline, CDR1 is SEHNR and CDR2 FQNEAQ (reference sequence). V lost 5 bases and J 1 base, leaving 21 bases between the germline ends. The variable domain in full, completed from reference TRBV7-9 and TRBJ2-7, reads DTGVSQNPRHKITKRGQNVTFRCDPISEHNRLYWYRQTLGQGPEFLTYFQNEAQLEKSRLLSDRFSAERPKGSFSTLEIQRTEQGDSAMYLCASSPRVGGKKSYEQYFGPGTRLTVT.

This chain uses TRBV7-8 with TRBJ2-1, with D tentatively TRBD1 (6 bases). Per germline, CDR1 SGHVS and CDR2 FQNEAQ. V lost 0 bases and J lost 7, with 13 bases in between. CDR3 length: 15 amino acids. CDR3 residues: CASSLAGARGNEQFF. For the CDR3, the DNA is TGTGCCAGCAGCTTAGCTGGGGCCAGGGGTAATGAGCAGTTCTTC. Combining the CDR3 with reference TRBV7-8 and TRBJ2-1 gives the whole variable domain GAGVSQSPRYKVAKRGQDVALRCDPISGHVSLFWYQQALGQGPEFLTYFQNEAQLDKSGLPSDRFFAERPEGSVSTLKIQRTQQEDSAVYLCASSLAGARGNEQFFGPGTRLTVL.

The chain uses TRBV5-3 and TRBJ2-7; possible D gene TRBD2, 5 bases. TRBV5-3 is assigned to the ORF class and has an uncertain function. V lost 2 bases to trimming and J lost 2 bases, with 14 bases between them. This CDR3 is built from 15 residues. The CDR3 sequence: CARSLVGKKTYEQYF. The DNA of the CDR3 is TGTGCCAGAAGCTTAGTCGGGAAAAAGACCTACGAGCAGTACTTC.

The J gene is TRBJ2-3, the V gene TRBV28, with D uncertain. This CDR3 is built from 13 residues. Germline V lookup: CDR1 MDHEN, CDR2 SYDVKM. Trimming took off 3 bases at V and 5 bases at J, with 9 bases between the two ends. The CDR3 DNA follows: TGTGCCAGCAGTTTTCCCGACCTAGATACGCAGTATTTT. As protein: CASSFPDLDTQYF.

The rearrangement uses TRBV9 and TRBJ2-3; TRBD1 agrees at 7 bases. The CDR3 loop spans 16 amino acids. Germline trimming cut 4 bases from V and 5 bases from J; bases unmatched to any gene: 13. CDR1 and CDR2 from the germline V gene are SGDLS and YYNGEE. The CDR3 sequence: CASSLNFDRVGDTQYF. CDR3 DNA: TGTGCCAGCAGCCTAAACTTTGACAGGGTTGGAGATACGCAGTATTTT.